This T cell receptor beta chain was identified during a study of shared clonotypes between healthy human individuals. This CDR3 is built from 13 residues. Looked up from germline, CDR1 is SGHTA and CDR2 is FQGTGA. Trimming cost V 4 bases and J 6 bases; bases outside gene matches: 5. Per the authors' pipeline: Because ImmunoSEQ provided only junction sequences with no quality scores, the filtering differed. Assay used: immunoSEQ multiplex PCR; TCRdb lists only in-frame clones, some missing. V, J and clone size were drawn from that table, and D and trimming were deduced from the DNA. The sample records 2 million to 3 million clones, under 95% being singletons. This clone was observed a single time.

This chain uses TRBV7-3 with TRBJ1-1, with TRBD1 matching 7 bases. The sequence came from a man aged 18 to 29 in good health. Some clones in this sample may be carry-over from other donors' samples. Material: naive CD4+ T cells from PBMCs. The sample's subset: CD45RA+ positively selected. In DNA, the CDR3 is TGTGCCAGCAGCTACCGACAGGGTGCTGAAGCTTTCTTT. Protein sequence: CASSYRQGAEAFF.